The 18 T cell receptor beta chains below come from one sample, sequenced in a study of blood T cell repertoires in COVID-19. Generated by immunoSEQ multiplex PCR, the TCRdb table keeps only in-frame clones and is missing some. The sample holds 250,000 to 350,000 clones; approximately 86% are singletons and the top ten take around 0.92%. Sequenced input: PBMCs or T cells enriched from blood (not recorded which). The receptor source for this set is a woman in her twenties or thirties who had recovered from COVID-19.

The rearrangement uses TRBV5-1 and TRBJ1-2; the D is unclear. The germline V and J ends were trimmed by 0 bases and 5 bases, with 11 bases remaining between them. The CDR3 is 14 amino acids. The V gene's germline CDR1 is SGHRS and CDR2 YFSETQ. CDR3 loop: CASSLDGEGYGYTF. DNA of the CDR3: TGCGCCAGCAGCTTGGACGGGGAGGGATATGGCTACACCTTC.

In regard to this clone: Different DNA sequences within this sample yield the same CDR3. This chain joins TRBV4-1 and TRBJ1-5; D possibly corresponds to TRBD1 (5 bases). V lost 1 base and J 3 bases, leaving 10 bases between the germline ends. CDR3 size: 15 residues. In germline, CDR1 is MGHRA, CDR2 YSYEKL. The CDR3 spells CASSQVPGPNQPQHF. In nucleotides, the CDR3 is TGCGCCAGCAGCCAAGTACCAGGGCCCAATCAGCCCCAGCATTTT.

This clone was counted once. The chain is built from TRBV4-3 and TRBJ2-5; D may be TRBD1 (6 bases). This CDR3 has 16 amino acids. CDR1 and CDR2 (germline): LGHNA, YSLEER. The germline V and J ends were trimmed by 1 base and 5 bases, with 17 bases remaining between them. Here the CDR3 DNA reads TGCGCCAGCAGCCAAGGGGCAGGGGTACAAGGGGAGACCCAGTACTTC. This translates into CASSQGAGVQGETQYF.

The chain has TRBV7-9 and TRBJ2-1; a weak D match, TRBD2 (7 bases). Trimming removed 1 base from V and 12 bases from J, with 16 bases in between. CDR1 is SEHNR and CDR2 is FQNEAQ in the germline V gene (reference sequence). CDR3 size: 14 residues. Written as DNA, the CDR3 is TGTGCCAGCAGCTTAGTTGGGGGGGCGGACAGGCAGTTCTTC. Translating it yields CASSLVGGADRQFF.

This rearrangement joins TRBV15 to TRBJ2-2; D is undetermined. V was trimmed by 1 base and J by 0 bases, leaving 6 bases between them. Germline lookup yields CDR1 LNHNV and CDR2 YYDKDF (reference sequence). There are 15 residues in the CDR3. CDR3 bases: TGTGCCACCAGCAGAGGGGCCTCGAACACCGGGGAGCTGTTTTTT. It encodes CATSRGASNTGELFF.

This clone was seen only once. The chain joins TRBV7-2 to TRBJ1-5; 7 nucleotides agree with TRBD1. Germline-derived CDR1 and CDR2 are SGHTA and FQGNSA. The length of the CDR3 is 15 residues. V was clipped by 5 bases and J by 1 base; unmatched bases: 5. The CDR3 spells CASSIRQGSNQPQHF. In nucleotides, the CDR3 is TGTGCCAGCAGCATACGACAGGGAAGCAATCAGCCCCAGCATTTT.

V gene TRBV9 combines with J gene TRBJ2-7, with no clear D. This CDR3 has 15 residues. V gave up 2 bases and J gave up 0 bases, with 12 bases separating them. Germline CDR1 is SGDLS and CDR2 is YYNGEE. The DNA of the CDR3 is TGTGCCAGCAGCGTCTCTAGTATCGCCTCCTACGAGCAGTACTTC. Amino acids: CASSVSSIASYEQYF.

The chain combines TRBV27 with TRBJ1-2; 7 nucleotides line up with TRBD1. The germline CDR1 and CDR2 sequences are MNHEY and SMNVEV (reference sequence). With V trimmed by 0 bases and J by 5 bases, 15 bases remained unmatched. The CDR3 is 18 residues long. The CDR3 region is CASSLSPGTALTGYGYTF. The CDR3 DNA follows: TGTGCCAGCAGTTTATCTCCCGGGACAGCCTTGACGGGATATGGCTACACCTTC.

The chain uses TRBV28 and TRBJ2-7; 9 positions match TRBD1. The CDR3 runs to 13 residues. After removal of 6 bases from V and 4 bases from J, the junction contained 4 bases not matched to a gene. Germline CDR1 and CDR2: MDHEN and SYDVKM. The CDR3 loop reads CASRGTGYYEQYF. CDR3 DNA: TGTGCCAGCAGGGGGACAGGGTATTACGAGCAGTACTTC.

The chain employs TRBV7-2 and TRBJ1-2; a possible D gene is TRBD1 (5 bases). Trimming took 2 bases from V and 5 from J, leaving 9 bases between them. This CDR3 has 13 amino acids. From germline, CDR1 is SGHTA and CDR2 FQGNSA. Here the CDR3 reads CASSLLGAYGYTF. CDR3 DNA: TGTGCCAGCAGCTTACTTGGGGCTTATGGCTACACCTTC.

This chain connects TRBV5-1 to TRBJ2-5; 8 nucleotides line up with TRBD2. V shed 4 bases and J 3 bases; nucleotides not matched to a gene: 5. CDR1 is SGHRS and CDR2 is YFSETQ in the germline V gene. This CDR3 is built from 14 residues. CDR3 residues: CASSVGAGEETQYF. The CDR3 DNA sequence: TGCGCCAGCAGCGTTGGAGCGGGAGAAGAGACCCAGTACTTC.

This clone was detected only once. This chain links TRBV28 with TRBJ1-2; D gene uncertain. The CDR3 contains 14 residues. The germline V gene encodes CDR1 MDHEN and CDR2 SYDVKM. The V end lost 10 bases, the J end lost 0 bases, and 15 bases lay between the germline ends. The CDR3 region is CATSLLVPNYGYTF. CDR3 DNA sequence: TGTGCCACCTCCCTTTTAGTCCCTAACTATGGCTACACCTTC.

This chain joins TRBV10-3 and TRBJ2-2; 9 bases match TRBD1. Germline CDR1 reads ENHRY; CDR2 reads SYGVKD. V dropped 6 bases and J dropped 6; count of bases not matched to a gene: 8. The CDR3 is 15 amino acids. Here the CDR3 reads CAISEGQGDSGELFF. The CDR3, as DNA: TGTGCCATCAGCGAGGGACAGGGAGATTCCGGGGAGCTGTTTTTT.

This clone was recorded only once. V usage is TRBV9 and J usage is TRBJ2-7; a possible D gene is TRBD2 (6 bases). Trimming left V 0 bases short and J 5 bases short, with 12 bases between. Per germline, CDR1 SGDLS and CDR2 YYNGEE. CDR3 length equals 14 residues. CDR3 in DNA: TGTGCCAGCAGCGTAGGGGGGAGGAGGGACGAGCAGTACTTC. It yields the protein CASSVGGRRDEQYF.

The V gene is TRBV21-1, the J gene TRBJ1-2. TRBV21-1 is flagged as a pseudogene. This CDR3 contains 14 residues. CDR3 in amino acids: CASSKLEVNYGYTF. CDR3 coding DNA: TGTGCCAGCAGCAAATTAGAGGTCAACTATGGCTACACCTTC.

J is TRBJ2-5 and V is TRBV5-4; D is possibly TRBD2 (6 bases). The CDR3 totals 15 residues. V was clipped by 3 bases and J by 2 bases, with 14 bases between them. Germline V gene data show CDR1 as SGHNT and CDR2 as YYREEE (reference sequence). The CDR3 loop is CASSSGVSSQETQYF. In DNA, the CDR3 is TGTGCCAGCAGCTCGGGGGTCTCCTCACAAGAGACCCAGTACTTC.

The V gene is TRBV27, the J gene TRBJ1-4, with D unclear. V was trimmed by 6 bases and J by 10 bases, leaving 18 bases between them. The length of the CDR3 is 14 residues. The germline CDR1 and CDR2 sequences are MNHEY and SMNVEV (reference sequence). The CDR3 sequence: CASSGESSRRKLFF. The CDR3 DNA is TGTGCCAGCAGCGGAGAGAGCTCCCGCAGAAAACTGTTTTTT.

The genes are TRBV3-1 (or the pseudogene TRBV3-2) and TRBJ1-1; TRBD1 might be the D (5 bases). CDR1 is LGHDT, CDR2 YNNKEL, per germline (reference sequence). Trimming removed 3 bases at V and 6 bases at J, with 17 bases between. The CDR3 length is 15 residues. The CDR3 is CASSHTGREIPEAFF. Here the CDR3 DNA reads TGTGCCAGCAGCCATACGGGACGGGAGATCCCTGAAGCTTTCTTT.